These T cell receptor beta chains were read from a single sample in a study of shared clonotypes between healthy human individuals. This table comes from immunoSEQ multiplex PCR, and its TCRdb copy is limited to in-frame clones, with some not included. The sample comprises under 2.5 million clones, 80% to 95% of which are singletons, and about 0.41% rests with the top ten. Source material: naive CD4+ T cells from PBMCs. Receptors originate from a man aged 18 to 30 in good health. Some clones in this sample may be carry-over from other donors' samples. The CDR3 runs from the conserved cysteine through the conserved F or W. A D gene is named only where the DNA matches it firmly. Only part of the rows carry a size: once, few, many, or a class if the clone is expanded.

D gene	clone size	V gene	J gene	CDR3 DNA	CDR3 protein
TRBD2	-	TRBV19	TRBJ2-3	TGTGCCAGTAGTAGCGGGAGAGGAGCAGATACGCAGTATTTT	CASSSGRGADTQYF
TRBD1	-	TRBV28	TRBJ2-7	TGTGCCAGCAGTTTGGGGGACAGGGCCGAGCAGTACTTC	CASSLGDRAEQYF
-	-	TRBV25-1	TRBJ2-5	TGTGCCAGCAGTGAATTAGGTACACAAGAGACCCAGTACTTC	CASSELGTQETQYF
TRBD2	-	TRBV5-4	TRBJ2-2	TGTGCCAGCAGCCAATTAGCGGGAGCGGACACCGGGGAGCTGTTTTTT	CASSQLAGADTGELFF
TRBD1	-	TRBV10-3	TRBJ2-1	TGTGCCATCAGTGAGCTTAAACAGGGGAGTGAGCAGTTCTTC	CAISELKQGSEQFF
-	-	TRBV30	TRBJ2-5	TGTGCCTGGAGTACCTTCAGCGGCGGTCGAAGTACCGTGCAGTACTTC	CAWSTFSGGRSTVQYF
-	-	TRBV28	TRBJ2-3	TGTGCCAGCAGTTCCCCGGACCAGGATACGCAGTATTTT	CASSSPDQDTQYF
-	-	TRBV11-2	TRBJ2-7	TGTGCCAGCAGCTTTTCTCCTCAGGGGGGGCCCACCTACGAGCAGTACTTC	CASSFSPQGGPTYEQYF
-	few	TRBV19	TRBJ1-5	TGTGCCAGTAGTTTAAAGGGAGGGGATCAGCCCCAGCATTTT	CASSLKGGDQPQHF
TRBD2	-	TRBV7-2	TRBJ2-3	TGTGCCAGCAGCCCAGGGAGGGGAAGCACAGATACGCAGTATTTT	CASSPGRGSTDTQYF
TRBD1	-	TRBV10-3	TRBJ1-1	TGTGCCATCAGCCAACTCTCTCCCGGACAGGGAAACACTGAAGCTTTCTTT	CAISQLSPGQGNTEAFF
-	-	TRBV6-5	TRBJ1-1	TGTGCCTGCACACGGGTCGGGGCGGACACTGAAGCTTTCTTT	CACTRVGADTEAFF
-	once	TRBV7-3	TRBJ1-3	TGTGCCAGCAGCTTAATAGGGGGGGACTCTGGAAACACCATATATTTT	CASSLIGGDSGNTIYF